Listed below are T cell receptor beta chains from one sample, sequenced in a study of blood T cell repertoires in COVID-19. TCRdb keeps only in-frame clones here, not all; method: immunoSEQ multiplex PCR. The table shows about 150,000 clones, with 65% to 80% occurring only once. Sequencing input: PBMCs or T cells enriched from blood (not recorded which). All receptors come from a woman in her sixties or seventies in a cohort exposed to, infected with or recovered from COVID-19 (not recorded which). Both conserved end residues are part of each CDR3. Fields, in order: J gene, V gene, D gene, clone size, CDR3 DNA, CDR3 protein. D genes are given only for firm matches. Clone size is given for some rows only: seen once, a few or many times, or a class if the clone is expanded.

j_call: TRBJ2-4; v_call: TRBV6-2/TRBV6-3; d_call: NA; clone_size: NA; cdr3_nt: TGTGCCAGCAGTTACACAGCCGACATTCAGTACTTC; cdr3_aa: CASSYTADIQYF
j_call: TRBJ2-4; v_call: TRBV28; d_call: NA; clone_size: NA; cdr3_nt: TGTGCCAGCAGCCTGACTGGACTAGCCAAAAACATTCAGTACTTC; cdr3_aa: CASSLTGLAKNIQYF
j_call: TRBJ1-2; v_call: TRBV27; d_call: NA; clone_size: NA; cdr3_nt: TGTGCCAGCAGTCCTGGGGACATCCTAGGGGGCTACACCTTC; cdr3_aa: CASSPGDILGGYTF
j_call: TRBJ1-6; v_call: TRBV5-8; d_call: NA; clone_size: NA; cdr3_nt: TGTGCCAGCAGCTTCGAGGGAACCTATAATTCACCCCTCCACTTT; cdr3_aa: CASSFEGTYNSPLHF
j_call: TRBJ2-2; v_call: TRBV28; d_call: NA; clone_size: NA; cdr3_nt: TGTGCCAGCAGCCTTGCAGGGCCCGGGGAGCTGTTTTTT; cdr3_aa: CASSLAGPGELFF
j_call: TRBJ1-1; v_call: TRBV19; d_call: TRBD1; clone_size: NA; cdr3_nt: TGTGCCAGTAGTATATACAGGGGCGCTACTGAAGCTTTCTTT; cdr3_aa: CASSIYRGATEAFF
j_call: TRBJ1-5; v_call: TRBV6-2/TRBV6-3; d_call: TRBD1; clone_size: NA; cdr3_nt: TGTGCCAGCAGTTCCGACAGGGCGGGTCAGCCCCAGCATTTT; cdr3_aa: CASSSDRAGQPQHF
j_call: TRBJ2-3; v_call: TRBV7-3; d_call: NA; clone_size: once; cdr3_nt: TGTGCCAGCAGCCCGACGCTCGGGAGACCAGATACGCAGTATTTT; cdr3_aa: CASSPTLGRPDTQYF
j_call: TRBJ1-3; v_call: TRBV19; d_call: TRBD1; clone_size: NA; cdr3_nt: TGTGCCAGTAGTAGTACAGGGGGCTTTACTGGAAACACCATATATTTT; cdr3_aa: CASSSTGGFTGNTIYF
j_call: TRBJ1-5; v_call: TRBV18; d_call: NA; clone_size: NA; cdr3_nt: TGTGCCAGCTCACCGCAGGGAAGCAATCAGCCCCAGCATTTT; cdr3_aa: CASSPQGSNQPQHF
j_call: TRBJ1-2; v_call: TRBV3-1/TRBV3-2; d_call: NA; clone_size: few; cdr3_nt: TGTGCCAGCAGCCAAGACGGAGGACTCCAAAGGGGCTACACCTTC; cdr3_aa: CASSQDGGLQRGYTF